The rows below give T cell receptor beta chains drawn from one sample of a study of blood T cell repertoires in COVID-19. Profiling relied on immunoSEQ multiplex PCR, and the TCRdb table lists in-frame clones only, not all of them. Altogether under 150,000 clones are present, about 77% being singletons, with the ten largest covering about 9.4%. Sequenced input: peripheral blood. The receptors were sampled from a woman between 50 and 59 years old with active or convalescent COVID-19. CDR3s include the opening cysteine and the closing phenylalanine or tryptophan. The D gene is left open where the match is weak. A clone size is listed for some rows: how often the clone was seen (once, few, many), or a class if it is expanded.

NA | TRBJ1-5 | TRBV28 | TRBD1 | TGTGCCAGCAGTTTGTCCGACAGGGATAACCAGCCCCAGCATTTT | CASSLSDRDNQPQHF
few | TRBJ2-1 | TRBV11-2 | TRBD2 | TGTGCCAGCAGCTTAGAAATCCTAGCGGGTTACAATGAGCAGTTCTTC | CASSLEILAGYNEQFF
NA | TRBJ1-4 | TRBV7-9 | NA | TGTGCCAGCAGCTTAGCGACAGGCCCCGGGGGGGATGAAAAACTGTTTTTT | CASSLATGPGGDEKLFF
NA | TRBJ2-5 | TRBV7-9 | TRBD2 | TGTGCCAGCAGCTCAGGTGGTATTGCTAGCGGGGGAAAAGAGACCCAGTACTTC | CASSSGGIASGGKETQYF
NA | TRBJ2-5 | TRBV7-2 | TRBD2 | TGTGCCAGCAGAGGACTAGCGGGGGGGTCTCGGGAGACCCAGTACTTC | CASRGLAGGSRETQYF
NA | TRBJ2-3 | TRBV11-2 | TRBD2 | TGTGCCAGCAGCTCCAAAACCCGATCTAGCGGGGGGGAAGATACGCAGTATTTT | CASSSKTRSSGGEDTQYF
NA | TRBJ1-1 | TRBV10-1 | NA | TGCGCCAGCAGTGAGAGAGACAGAGGACGGGCTAACACTGAAGCTTTCTTT | CASSERDRGRANTEAFF
NA | TRBJ2-1 | TRBV7-3 | NA | TGTGCCAGCAGCTTAAATAGGGGAGGTGAGCAGTTCTTC | CASSLNRGGEQFF
NA | TRBJ1-4 | TRBV7-9 | NA | TGTGCCAGCAGCTTAACCGGGTTAGGTTATGAAAAACTGTTTTTT | CASSLTGLGYEKLFF
NA | TRBJ1-6 | TRBV7-3 | TRBD1 | TGTGCCAGCAGCTTTACAGGGGAAGATTCACCCCTCCACTTT | CASSFTGEDSPLHF
NA | TRBJ1-2 | TRBV11-2 | NA | TGTGCCAGCAGCTTAGTGGCAGGCGAAATGAACTATGGCTACACCTTC | CASSLVAGEMNYGYTF
NA | TRBJ1-2 | TRBV11-2 | TRBD1 | TGTGCCAGCAGCTTAAATAGACAGGGGCATGGCTACACCTTC | CASSLNRQGHGYTF
NA | TRBJ2-7 | TRBV14 | NA | TGTGCCAGCAGCCCGGGACTTTACTACGAGCAGTACTTC | CASSPGLYYEQYF
NA | TRBJ2-7 | TRBV7-8 | NA | TGTGCCAGCAGCCCCAGTCTGTGGGCGGGGCCACCGGGCGAGCAGTACTTC | CASSPSLWAGPPGEQYF
NA | TRBJ2-7 | TRBV4-1 | TRBD2 | TGCGCCAGCAGCCAAGATCTACCGCGGGGTAGCGGGAGGTCGTACTCCCCCGAGCAGTACTTC | CASSQDLPRGSGRSYSPEQYF
NA | TRBJ1-5 | TRBV2 | NA | TGTGCCAGCCTGCAGACGGGGGGTTGGGGGAATCAGCCCCAGCATTTT | CASLQTGGWGNQPQHF
few | TRBJ2-7 | TRBV30 | NA | TGTGCCTGGAGTCCCGGACAGAGCTACGAGCAGTACTTC | CAWSPGQSYEQYF
few | TRBJ1-2 | TRBV5-1 | NA | TGCGCCAGCTCCCACGCGGGGGATGGCTACACCTTC | CASSHAGDGYTF
NA | TRBJ2-7 | TRBV6-2/TRBV6-3 | TRBD2 | TGTGCCAGCAGTATTCCGGGACTAGCCTCCTACGAGCAGTACTTC | CASSIPGLASYEQYF
NA | TRBJ1-2 | TRBV20-1 | TRBD1 | TGCAGTGCTAGTGTGGACAGGGGTCCCCTCTATGGCTACACCTTC | CSASVDRGPLYGYTF
few | TRBJ2-7 | TRBV27 | NA | TGTGCCAGCAGTAGGAGTGGTTACTCCTACGAGCAGTACTTC | CASSRSGYSYEQYF
NA | TRBJ2-2 | TRBV30 | NA | TGTGCCTGGACAGGTGACACCGGGGAGCTGTTTTTT | CAWTGDTGELFF
NA | TRBJ1-3 | TRBV9 | NA | TGTGCCAGCAGCGTAGGTCTGAGCTCTGGAAACACCATATATTTT | CASSVGLSSGNTIYF
once | TRBJ2-2 | TRBV28 | TRBD2 | TGTGCCAGCAGCCTCTGGGGACTAGCGGGAGGGGGTAACACCGGGGAGCTGTTTTTT | CASSLWGLAGGGNTGELFF
NA | TRBJ2-1 | TRBV7-9 | TRBD2 | TGTGCCAGCAGCCAAACGGGAGGGACCAATGAGCAGTTCTTC | CASSQTGGTNEQFF
NA | TRBJ1-1 | TRBV5-1 | TRBD1 | TGCGCCAGCAGCTCGACAGGGATAAACACTGAAGCTTTCTTT | CASSSTGINTEAFF
NA | TRBJ2-7 | TRBV12-3/TRBV12-4 | NA | TGTGCCAGCTCGTTCGGAGAGGGCTACGAGCAGTACTTC | CASSFGEGYEQYF
NA | TRBJ2-1 | TRBV5-8 | NA | TGTGCCAGCAGCTTGGCAATCAATGAGCAGTTCTTC | CASSLAINEQFF
NA | TRBJ1-6 | TRBV28 | TRBD1 | TGTGCCAGCAGGGGCTGGACAGGGGCTTCACCCCTCCACTTT | CASRGWTGASPLHF
NA | TRBJ2-3 | TRBV7-2 | NA | TGTGCCAGCAGCTTAGCGGGAGGTGTGGCAGATACGCAGTATTTT | CASSLAGGVADTQYF
NA | TRBJ1-6 | TRBV6-2/TRBV6-3 | TRBD1 | TGTGCCAGCAGTTTGGACAGGGGGCGCGCAGATTCACCCCTCCACTTT | CASSLDRGRADSPLHF
few | TRBJ1-1 | TRBV19 | TRBD1 | TGTGCCAGTAGTACGGACAGGGCAGTCACTGAAGCTTTCTTT | CASSTDRAVTEAFF
NA | TRBJ2-7 | TRBV15 | TRBD2 | TGTGCCACCAGCAACGGGATAGGCGGGGGGACCTACGAGCAGTACTTC | CATSNGIGGGTYEQYF
few | TRBJ1-2 | TRBV30 | NA | TGTGCCTGGAGTGTAAAGGCAGGGTATGGCTACACCTTC | CAWSVKAGYGYTF
NA | TRBJ2-7 | TRBV6-5 | NA | TGTGCCAGCACTCTTGGGACTCCCTCCTCCTACGAGCAGTACTTC | CASTLGTPSSYEQYF
NA | TRBJ1-4 | TRBV5-1 | TRBD1 | TGCGCCAGCAGCTTAAGGGGGCAGGGGGACGAAAAACTGTTTTTT | CASSLRGQGDEKLFF
once | TRBJ1-1 | TRBV12-5 | NA | TGTGCTAGTGGTTTGGTACAATATCGGGGGGAAGGCACTGAAGCTTTCTTT | CASGLVQYRGEGTEAFF
few | TRBJ2-1 | TRBV28 | NA | TGTGCCAGCAGTTTGTCCGATCTAACTAGGCAGTTCTTC | CASSLSDLTRQFF
NA | TRBJ2-3 | TRBV19 | TRBD1 | TGTGCCAGTAGTATGGGGACAGGGGTCCCCTCTAGCACAGATACGCAGTATTTT | CASSMGTGVPSSTDTQYF
NA | TRBJ2-5 | TRBV27 | TRBD2 | TGTGCCAGCAAAGGGAGCGGGAGGTCTCAAGAGACCCAGTACTTC | CASKGSGRSQETQYF
NA | TRBJ1-2 | TRBV28 | TRBD1 | TGTGCCAGCAGTGGCTCCGGGACAGAAAACTATGGCTACACCTTC | CASSGSGTENYGYTF
NA | TRBJ1-2 | TRBV10-3 | NA | TGTGCCATCAGTGAGTGGGGGGGGGCTCGTGGCTACACCTTC | CAISEWGGARGYTF
NA | TRBJ2-5 | TRBV7-2 | NA | TGTGCCAGCAGCTTTGGGCGGGACCAAGAGACCCAGTACTTC | CASSFGRDQETQYF
NA | TRBJ1-2 | TRBV7-9 | NA | TGTGCCAGCAGCCTTTCGGGATCCCCCTATGGCTACACCTTC | CASSLSGSPYGYTF
few | TRBJ2-7 | TRBV7-2 | NA | TGTGCCAGCAGCAACCGACTGGACGAGCAGTACTTC | CASSNRLDEQYF
NA | TRBJ1-2 | TRBV7-2 | TRBD1 | TGTGCCAGCAGCTTAACGGGACAGGGGGCTTATGGCTACACCTTC | CASSLTGQGAYGYTF